This TCR beta chain was sequenced for a study of cytomegalovirus exposure and HLA in healthy donors (TCRdb year 2017). Broadly, across the study: According to a later analysis, one platform produced both the 110 or so validation repertoires and the approximately 670 repertoires of the first cohort. The aim of the study was to test whether cataloging public T cell receptors could identify signatures of past pathogen exposure. In addition to the first cohort of 666 subjects, a separate validation cohort of over 90 different subjects was used. To predict cytomegalovirus infection status, the study combined high-throughput TCR immunosequencing, statistical association of individual TCRs with disease status, and machine learning.

Points on this clone: This clone's antigen is unknown. The DNA is omitted, as the CDR3 cannot be located on it reliably, and the CDR3 follows TCRdb's listing.

The donors belonged to the validation cohort of around 130 subjects, which was separate from the approximately 700-subject first cohort. The CDR3 spans 12 residues, from the cysteine through the phenylalanine. Taken from the germline V gene, the CDR1 and CDR2 loops are SGHDT and YYEEEE. Library prep was done by the immunoSEQ multiplex PCR assay. The published analysis was carried out like this. A statistical classification framework was developed to diagnose cytomegalovirus status using the catalog of TCR beta chain sequences. TCRdb obtained this table from immuneACCESS and retained in-frame rearrangements with V and J assigned. These tables miss some clones; where compared with another copy, unresolved V genes account for less than half of the shortfall, and the remainder is unexplained. The V and J calls and clone size were taken over from that table, and D and trimming were inferred from the DNA. The sample data list approximately 300,000 clones, and around 87% of these were observed just once. The ten biggest clones cover approximately 1.1% of the sample.

Study-wide conclusions, independent of this receptor: A few of the identified cytomegalovirus-associated TCR beta chains were confirmed in vitro to be specific for cytomegalovirus antigens. The study gave a list of over 150 TCR beta chains associated with cytomegalovirus. A later analysis found that TCRs clustered in the first cohort also tended to co-occur in the 95 to 150 validation repertoires, with about 94% of cluster scores above 0. Across donors, most TCR sequences were observed very rarely, whereas some public TCRs were present in many individuals. All 120 or so repertoires were used to score co-occurrence in the validation cohort in a later analysis, because that analysis had no HLA typing for the cohort. The authors suggested that the approach could potentially be extended to other disease states and immunological phenotypes. The classifier was reported to diagnose cytomegalovirus status with high specificity and sensitivity in both the original and validation cohorts.

The sample taken for sequencing was PBMCs. The clonotype originates from a woman aged 30 to 39 in good health and CMV-seropositive. The V gene is TRBV5-6 and the J gene is TRBJ2-7; the table calls TRBD1, which could not be checked here. The CDR3 has the sequence CASSFGSGTGPF.